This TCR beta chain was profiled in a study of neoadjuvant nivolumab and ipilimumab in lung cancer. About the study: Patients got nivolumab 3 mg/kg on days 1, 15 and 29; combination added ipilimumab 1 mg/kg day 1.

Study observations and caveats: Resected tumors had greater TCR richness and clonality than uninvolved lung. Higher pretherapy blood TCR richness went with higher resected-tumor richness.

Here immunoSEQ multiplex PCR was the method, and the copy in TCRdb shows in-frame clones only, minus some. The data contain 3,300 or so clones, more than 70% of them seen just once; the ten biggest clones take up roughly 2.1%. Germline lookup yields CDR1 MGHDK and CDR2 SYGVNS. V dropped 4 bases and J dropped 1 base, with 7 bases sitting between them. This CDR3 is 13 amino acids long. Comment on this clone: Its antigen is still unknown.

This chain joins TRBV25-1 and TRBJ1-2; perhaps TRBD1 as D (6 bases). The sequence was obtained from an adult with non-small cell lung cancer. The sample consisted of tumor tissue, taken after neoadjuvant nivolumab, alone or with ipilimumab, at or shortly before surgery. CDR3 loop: CASSVDSNYGYTF. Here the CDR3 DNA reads TGTGCCAGCAGTGTGGACAGTAACTATGGCTACACCTTC.